This TCR beta chain appears in the sequencing data of a study of cytomegalovirus exposure and HLA in healthy donors. This clone was detected a few times. Some clones are missing from TCRdb's copy, which holds only in-frame ones; the method was immunoSEQ multiplex PCR. Of roughly 56,000 clones in the sample, about 91% were seen once. Germline loops: CDR1 SGHTA, CDR2 FQGNSA. CDR3 length: 13 amino acids. V shed 5 bases and J shed 5 bases, with 12 bases lying between them. The donors were part of the validation cohort of 95 to 150 subjects. That cohort was separate from the first cohort, which comprised roughly 670 subjects.

This receptor was taken from a woman in her thirties in good health and CMV-seronegative. Sequencing was carried out using PBMCs. This chain links TRBV7-2 with TRBJ2-5; D perhaps matches TRBD2 (5 bases). CDR3 protein: CASSHRGPETQYF. CDR3 coding DNA: TGTGCCAGCAGCCACAGAGGGCCGGAGACCCAGTACTTC.